The entry below gives a single T cell receptor (beta chain) sequence along with its context. This clone was observed a single time. Its antigen specificity is not known. Base qualities are not at hand, and no much larger clone is one base apart. The immunoSEQ Assay, a bias-controlled multiplex PCR, was used to amplify TCRbeta CDR3 regions from genomic DNA. Processing in the source paper ran as follows. The number of nucleated cells in each sample was estimated from the amplification of reference gene primers within the assay. To quantify the absolute abundance of each unique TCRbeta CDR3 rearrangement, sequence reads were collapsed and filtered. For each sample, productive Simpson clonality was calculated as the square root of Simpson's diversity index over productive rearrangements. The clones in this table, taken by TCRdb from immuneACCESS, are in-frame only. Not every clone is retained; where verified, under half of the shortfall comes from an unresolved V gene, and the cause of the rest is unknown. V and J calls and clone size follow that table, whereas D and trimming were derived from the DNA. The sample table lists 65,000 to 75,000 clones, roughly nine tenths of them with a count of one. The ten largest make up about 5% of the sample.

This sample was included in a study of blood T cell repertoires in COVID-19 (dated by TCRdb to between 2020 and 2021). Broadly, across the study: The collaborator samples originated in the United States, Italy and Spain and spanned the acute and convalescent phases of COVID-19. The sample metadata nearly always contained a de-identified subject ID, COVID-19 status, age in years and sex. Samples were obtained from the ongoing ImmuneRACE study (first 160 participants) and from some 1,300 subjects provided by 6 global collaborators. The dataset comprised deeply sampled blood TCRbeta repertoires from subjects exposed to, actively infected with, or recovered from COVID-19. The material from the prospective study consisted of cDNA or gDNA derived from T cells, B-cell-depleted T cells, or PBMCs. The repertoires were made available in a free public database intended to serve as a resource for research on the immune response to SARS-CoV-2. HLA class I and class II types, where available, came from metadata supplied by the sample provider rather than from assay-based typing. Results the study describes overall, beyond this receptor: How much clinical and demographic metadata was included differed by source and by participant, and the metadata was provided uncurated.

Each collaborating institution followed its own protocols to collect whole blood in K2EDTA tubes. For TCRbeta analysis, collaborator samples were shipped as frozen whole blood, as isolated PBMCs, or as DNA extracted from either sample type. The V end loses 2 bases and the J end loses 4 bases, and a stretch of 9 bases separates them. CDR1 is given as SGHVS and CDR2 as FQNEAQ, both from the germline V gene. The CDR3 goes from the cysteine to the phenylalanine over 13 residues. Just CDR3 DNA is preserved here, 39 bases in frame from base 1. Sequenced material: peripheral blood. The chain was built from TRBV7-8 and TRBJ2-7, with the D gene uncertain. The sequence came from a woman between 45 and 65 years old with active COVID-19. The DNA reads as follows: TGTGCCAGCAGCTTATCCGGGTCTTACGAGCAGTACTTC. Its protein product is CASSLSGSYEQYF.